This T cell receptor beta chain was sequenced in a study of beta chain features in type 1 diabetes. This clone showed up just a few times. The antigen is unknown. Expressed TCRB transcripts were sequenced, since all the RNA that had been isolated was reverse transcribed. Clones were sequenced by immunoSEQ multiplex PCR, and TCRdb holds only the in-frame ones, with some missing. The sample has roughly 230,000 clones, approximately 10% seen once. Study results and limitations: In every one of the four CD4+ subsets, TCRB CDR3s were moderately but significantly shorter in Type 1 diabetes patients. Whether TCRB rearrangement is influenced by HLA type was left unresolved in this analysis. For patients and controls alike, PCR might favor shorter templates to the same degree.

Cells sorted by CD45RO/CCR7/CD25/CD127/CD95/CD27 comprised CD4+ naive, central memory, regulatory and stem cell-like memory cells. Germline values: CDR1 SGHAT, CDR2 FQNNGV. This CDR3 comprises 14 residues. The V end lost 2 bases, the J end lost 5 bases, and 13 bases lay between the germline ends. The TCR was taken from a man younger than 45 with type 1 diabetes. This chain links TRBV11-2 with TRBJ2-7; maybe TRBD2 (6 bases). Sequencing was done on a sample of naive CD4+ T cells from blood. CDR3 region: CASSLMGGPNEQYF. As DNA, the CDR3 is TGTGCCAGCAGCTTAATGGGAGGTCCGAACGAGCAGTACTTC.